Listed below are T cell receptor beta chains from one sample, sequenced in a study of T cell repertoires in cytomegalovirus infection. TCRdb ran MiXCR on the reads and lists one entry per CDR3 protein. The top ten clones hold about 3.9% of a sample with about 320,000 distinct CDR3 sequences, 8% to 10% of them seen once. Sequencing was done on a sample of PBMCs. Source of these receptors: a human donor in good health (CMV status not recorded). Some clones in this sample may be carry-over from other donors' samples. Each CDR3 is given with its conserved first and last residue. A D gene is named only where the DNA matches it firmly. Clone sizes are given selectively: once, few, many, or a class where the clone is expanded.

d_call: -
cdr3_length: 14
clone_size: few
j_call: TRBJ2-7
v_call: TRBV12-3/TRBV12-4
cdr3_nt: TGTGCCAGCAGTTTTCGGGGAAGGGGGTACGAGCAGTACTTC
cdr3_aa: CASSFRGRGYEQYF

d_call: -
cdr3_length: 18
clone_size: few
j_call: TRBJ2-3
v_call: TRBV12-3/TRBV12-4
cdr3_nt: TGTGCCAGCAGTTTATGGGTGGGGGGCTCTACTAGCACAGATACGCAGTATTTT
cdr3_aa: CASSLWVGGSTSTDTQYF

d_call: -
cdr3_length: 14
clone_size: many
j_call: TRBJ1-1
v_call: TRBV12-3/TRBV12-4
cdr3_nt: TGTGCCAGCAGCTCGGGACGGAGGAACACTGAAGCTTTCTTT
cdr3_aa: CASSSGRRNTEAFF

d_call: TRBD2
cdr3_length: 15
clone_size: medium-sized
j_call: TRBJ2-5
v_call: TRBV7-3
cdr3_nt: TGTGCCAGCAGCTTAAACGGGAGGGCGGGAGAGACCCAGTACTTC
cdr3_aa: CASSLNGRAGETQYF

d_call: -
cdr3_length: 14
clone_size: few
j_call: TRBJ1-6
v_call: TRBV12-3/TRBV12-4
cdr3_nt: TGTGCCAGCAGTTTGACAGGTTTGAATTCACCCCTCCACTTT
cdr3_aa: CASSLTGLNSPLHF

d_call: -
cdr3_length: 15
clone_size: many
j_call: TRBJ2-5
v_call: TRBV7-2
cdr3_nt: TGTGCCAGCACCCTCGGGACAGCCCACGGGGGGACCCAGTACTTC
cdr3_aa: CASTLGTAHGGTQYF

d_call: -
cdr3_length: 16
clone_size: many
j_call: TRBJ2-1
v_call: TRBV7-8
cdr3_nt: TGTGCCAGCAGCGCCCAACAGGGATTGGTGGGGAATGAGCAGTTCTTC
cdr3_aa: CASSAQQGLVGNEQFF

d_call: -
cdr3_length: 19
clone_size: many
j_call: TRBJ1-4
v_call: TRBV4-2
cdr3_nt: TGTGCCAGCAGCCAAGGAAGGGTGGGGTCCGTTGCAACTAATGAAAAACTGTTTTTT
cdr3_aa: CASSQGRVGSVATNEKLFF

d_call: -
cdr3_length: 14
clone_size: -
j_call: TRBJ1-4
v_call: TRBV27
cdr3_nt: TGTGCCAGCAGTCTTAGGACAGATAATGAAAAACTGTTTTTT
cdr3_aa: CASSLRTDNEKLFF

d_call: -
cdr3_length: 14
clone_size: many
j_call: TRBJ2-7
v_call: TRBV7-8
cdr3_nt: TGTGCCAGCAGCCCGACGGGGTTCCCCTACGAGCAGTACTTC
cdr3_aa: CASSPTGFPYEQYF

d_call: TRBD1
cdr3_length: 15
clone_size: few
j_call: TRBJ2-6
v_call: TRBV28
cdr3_nt: TGTGCCGTCCACAGGGGAAGCTCTGGGGCCAACGTCCTGACTTTC
cdr3_aa: CAVHRGSSGANVLTF

d_call: -
cdr3_length: 14
clone_size: few
j_call: TRBJ1-1
v_call: TRBV19
cdr3_nt: TGTGCCAGTAGTATAGATCGAGATAGAGACAAAGCTTTCTTT
cdr3_aa: CASSIDRDRDKAFF

d_call: -
cdr3_length: 13
clone_size: -
j_call: TRBJ2-5
v_call: TRBV7-2
cdr3_nt: TGTGCCAGCAGCTCAGACAGGAGGGAGACCCAGTACTTC
cdr3_aa: CASSSDRRETQYF

d_call: TRBD2
cdr3_length: 14
clone_size: -
j_call: TRBJ2-5
v_call: TRBV2
cdr3_nt: TGTGCCAGCATGGGCGGGGGGGTTACGGAGACCCAGTACTTC
cdr3_aa: CASMGGGVTETQYF

d_call: TRBD2
cdr3_length: 17
clone_size: many
j_call: TRBJ2-2
v_call: TRBV20-1
cdr3_nt: TGCAGTGCCTCCGGCCAGCGGGGGGGCCGGGACACCGGGGAGCTGTTTTTT
cdr3_aa: CSASGQRGGRDTGELFF

d_call: -
cdr3_length: 17
clone_size: few
j_call: TRBJ2-2
v_call: TRBV6-2/TRBV6-3
cdr3_nt: TGTGCCAGCAGCTATCTTGCCGGGGCAGCGAGTACCGGGGAGCTGTTTTTT
cdr3_aa: CASSYLAGAASTGELFF

d_call: -
cdr3_length: 15
clone_size: many
j_call: TRBJ1-5
v_call: TRBV5-8
cdr3_nt: TGTGCCAGCAGCCCTGGGGCACACAGCAATCAGCCCCAGCATTTT
cdr3_aa: CASSPGAHSNQPQHF

d_call: TRBD2
cdr3_length: 15
clone_size: few
j_call: TRBJ2-1
v_call: TRBV19
cdr3_nt: TGTGCCAGTAGTACTGCTAGCGGGAGGTCGGGGGAGCAGTTCTTC
cdr3_aa: CASSTASGRSGEQFF

d_call: -
cdr3_length: 17
clone_size: many
j_call: TRBJ2-5
v_call: TRBV20-1
cdr3_nt: TGCAGTGCTAGAGGGTCTGTAGTTAACCCCAACCAAGAGACCCAGTACTTC
cdr3_aa: CSARGSVVNPNQETQYF

d_call: TRBD2
cdr3_length: 16
clone_size: many
j_call: TRBJ2-1
v_call: TRBV7-2
cdr3_nt: TGTGCCAGCAGCGGGCGTCGGGGGAGGGCCTACAATGAGCAGTTCTTC
cdr3_aa: CASSGRRGRAYNEQFF

d_call: -
cdr3_length: 15
clone_size: many
j_call: TRBJ2-5
v_call: TRBV7-6
cdr3_nt: TGTGCCAGCAGCCCACCCAACGTGAACCAAGAGACCCAGTACTTC
cdr3_aa: CASSPPNVNQETQYF

d_call: -
cdr3_length: 15
clone_size: -
j_call: TRBJ1-3
v_call: TRBV27
cdr3_nt: TGTGCCAGCAGTTTATCGAGGAGTCCTGGAAACACCATATATTTT
cdr3_aa: CASSLSRSPGNTIYF

d_call: TRBD2
cdr3_length: 17
clone_size: few
j_call: TRBJ2-7
v_call: TRBV4-1
cdr3_nt: TGCGCCAGCAGCCAGATGGGACTAGCGGGACGAACCTACGAGCAGTACTTC
cdr3_aa: CASSQMGLAGRTYEQYF

d_call: TRBD2
cdr3_length: 16
clone_size: -
j_call: TRBJ2-3
v_call: TRBV6-2/TRBV6-3
cdr3_nt: TGTGCCAGCAGGCACAGACTAGCGGGAAGCACAGATACGCAGTATTTT
cdr3_aa: CASRHRLAGSTDTQYF

d_call: TRBD1
cdr3_length: 15
clone_size: many
j_call: TRBJ2-2
v_call: TRBV7-8
cdr3_nt: TGTGCCAGCAGCCAACGGACAGGGATCACCGGGGAGCTGTTTTTT
cdr3_aa: CASSQRTGITGELFF

d_call: TRBD1
cdr3_length: 14
clone_size: few
j_call: TRBJ2-1
v_call: TRBV7-9
cdr3_nt: TGTGCCACGAATGACAGGGGCGACAGGGCTGAGCAGTTCTTC
cdr3_aa: CATNDRGDRAEQFF

d_call: TRBD1
cdr3_length: 14
clone_size: -
j_call: TRBJ1-1
v_call: TRBV6-1
cdr3_nt: TGTGCCAGCAGGGGCGGGACAGGGTACACTGAAGCTTTCTTT
cdr3_aa: CASRGGTGYTEAFF

d_call: -
cdr3_length: 15
clone_size: few
j_call: TRBJ2-2
v_call: TRBV7-2
cdr3_nt: TGTGCCAGCAGCACTGCGGGACGACGGACCGGGGAGCTGTTTTTT
cdr3_aa: CASSTAGRRTGELFF

d_call: -
cdr3_length: 14
clone_size: -
j_call: TRBJ2-7
v_call: TRBV5-1
cdr3_nt: TGCGCCAGCAGCTTGAGGTTCAGGGCGGACGAGCAGTACTTC
cdr3_aa: CASSLRFRADEQYF

d_call: -
cdr3_length: 13
clone_size: few
j_call: TRBJ1-4
v_call: TRBV7-2
cdr3_nt: TGTGCCAGCAGGGACCCCGGTGCTGAAAAACTGTTTTTT
cdr3_aa: CASRDPGAEKLFF

d_call: TRBD2
cdr3_length: 14
clone_size: few
j_call: TRBJ2-5
v_call: TRBV7-2
cdr3_nt: TGTGCCAGCAGCTTAACTAGCGGCCCCGGGACCCAGTACTTC
cdr3_aa: CASSLTSGPGTQYF

d_call: -
cdr3_length: 15
clone_size: few
j_call: TRBJ2-2
v_call: TRBV5-1
cdr3_nt: TGCGCCAGCAGCTTGTTAGGCGCGAACACCGGGGAGCTGTTTTTT
cdr3_aa: CASSLLGANTGELFF

d_call: -
cdr3_length: 13
clone_size: -
j_call: TRBJ2-2
v_call: TRBV12-3/TRBV12-4
cdr3_nt: TGTGCCAGCAGGACAGCGAACACCGGGGAGCTGTTTTTT
cdr3_aa: CASRTANTGELFF

d_call: TRBD1
cdr3_length: 17
clone_size: many
j_call: TRBJ2-2
v_call: TRBV6-2/TRBV6-3
cdr3_nt: TGTGCCACACGCATGACCCTTCGGACAGGGATCACCGGGGAGCTGTTTTTT
cdr3_aa: CATRMTLRTGITGELFF

d_call: -
cdr3_length: 16
clone_size: -
j_call: TRBJ1-5
v_call: TRBV6-2/TRBV6-3
cdr3_nt: TGTGCCAGCAGCACGCTACCCAGAGGCAGCAATCAGCCCCAGCATTTT
cdr3_aa: CASSTLPRGSNQPQHF

d_call: TRBD2
cdr3_length: 14
clone_size: -
j_call: TRBJ2-1
v_call: TRBV30
cdr3_nt: TGTGCCTGGAATTCCGCGGGAGAGTTCAATGAGCAGTTCTTC
cdr3_aa: CAWNSAGEFNEQFF

d_call: -
cdr3_length: 14
clone_size: -
j_call: TRBJ2-2
v_call: TRBV24-1
cdr3_nt: TGTGCCACCAGTGATCGCAGGGTATCCGGGGAGCTGTTTTTT
cdr3_aa: CATSDRRVSGELFF

d_call: TRBD1
cdr3_length: 15
clone_size: -
j_call: TRBJ2-1
v_call: TRBV19
cdr3_nt: TGTGCCAGTAGTTTCAGACAGGGGGGAATCAATGAGCAGTTCTTC
cdr3_aa: CASSFRQGGINEQFF

d_call: TRBD1
cdr3_length: 14
clone_size: many
j_call: TRBJ1-2
v_call: TRBV7-9
cdr3_nt: TGTGCCAGCAGCTTAGGGACAGGGGGCTCTGGCTACACCTTC
cdr3_aa: CASSLGTGGSGYTF

d_call: TRBD1
cdr3_length: 13
clone_size: many
j_call: TRBJ1-1
v_call: TRBV7-3
cdr3_nt: TGTGCCAGCGGGGAACAGGGGGCAACTGAAGCTTTCTTT
cdr3_aa: CASGEQGATEAFF

d_call: TRBD2
cdr3_length: 17
clone_size: few
j_call: TRBJ2-3
v_call: TRBV6-5
cdr3_nt: TGTGCCAGCAGTTACATACGGGCTAGCGGGGGACTAGATACGCAGTATTTT
cdr3_aa: CASSYIRASGGLDTQYF

d_call: TRBD1
cdr3_length: 15
clone_size: few
j_call: TRBJ1-2
v_call: TRBV30
cdr3_nt: TGTGCCTGGACTCCAACCTCGACAGGGGGCTATGGCTACACCTTC
cdr3_aa: CAWTPTSTGGYGYTF

d_call: TRBD1
cdr3_length: 17
clone_size: many
j_call: TRBJ1-2
v_call: TRBV5-4
cdr3_nt: TGTGCCAGCAGCCCAAGGGGACAGGGCCCTCTTATTGGAGGCTACACCTTC
cdr3_aa: CASSPRGQGPLIGGYTF

d_call: -
cdr3_length: 10
clone_size: -
j_call: TRBJ2-5
v_call: TRBV27
cdr3_nt: TGTGCCAGCCCGAGGGAGACCCAGTACTTC
cdr3_aa: CASPRETQYF

d_call: -
cdr3_length: 14
clone_size: few
j_call: TRBJ2-1
v_call: TRBV12-3/TRBV12-4
cdr3_nt: TGTGCCAGCAGTTTCGGGGGAAGGATCAATGAGCAGTTCTTC
cdr3_aa: CASSFGGRINEQFF

d_call: TRBD1
cdr3_length: 17
clone_size: once
j_call: TRBJ2-6
v_call: TRBV4-1
cdr3_nt: TGCGCCAGCAGCCAAGTGATGGGACAGGAGGGGGCCAACGTCCTGACTTTC
cdr3_aa: CASSQVMGQEGANVLTF

d_call: -
cdr3_length: 14
clone_size: -
j_call: TRBJ2-5
v_call: TRBV24-1
cdr3_nt: TGTGCCACCAGTGATAGGGGGACAAAAGAGACCCAGTACTTC
cdr3_aa: CATSDRGTKETQYF

d_call: -
cdr3_length: 12
clone_size: many
j_call: TRBJ2-1
v_call: TRBV29-1
cdr3_nt: TGCAGCGTTGAAAGGACAGTCAATGAGCAGTTCTTC
cdr3_aa: CSVERTVNEQFF

d_call: TRBD2
cdr3_length: 15
clone_size: few
j_call: TRBJ2-5
v_call: TRBV7-3
cdr3_nt: TGTGCCAGCAGTTCAAGCGGGGGGGCGGGGGAGACCCAGTACTTC
cdr3_aa: CASSSSGGAGETQYF

d_call: TRBD1
cdr3_length: 13
clone_size: few
j_call: TRBJ1-1
v_call: TRBV7-2
cdr3_nt: TGTGCCAGCACCTTAAGAGGGACAGTTGAAGCTTTCTTT
cdr3_aa: CASTLRGTVEAFF

d_call: -
cdr3_length: 13
clone_size: many
j_call: TRBJ1-1
v_call: TRBV6-1
cdr3_nt: TGTGCCAGCAGCTCCACGGTAGGGACTGAAGCTTTCTTT
cdr3_aa: CASSSTVGTEAFF

d_call: -
cdr3_length: 11
clone_size: many
j_call: TRBJ2-3
v_call: TRBV7-2
cdr3_nt: TGTGCCAGCAGCGTGGGAGATACGCAGTATTTT
cdr3_aa: CASSVGDTQYF

d_call: -
cdr3_length: 12
clone_size: -
j_call: TRBJ1-2
v_call: TRBV12-3/TRBV12-4
cdr3_nt: TGTGCCAGCAGTTTGGACCAGTGGGGCTACACCTTC
cdr3_aa: CASSLDQWGYTF

d_call: TRBD2
cdr3_length: 15
clone_size: many
j_call: TRBJ2-4
v_call: TRBV7-2
cdr3_nt: TGTGCCAGCAGCTTAGAGCGGGGAGGTAAAAACATTCAGTACTTC
cdr3_aa: CASSLERGGKNIQYF

d_call: TRBD1
cdr3_length: 15
clone_size: many
j_call: TRBJ2-1
v_call: TRBV7-9
cdr3_nt: TGTGCCAGCAGGAGTGACAGGGGTTACTACAATGAGCAGTTCTTC
cdr3_aa: CASRSDRGYYNEQFF

d_call: -
cdr3_length: 13
clone_size: -
j_call: TRBJ2-2
v_call: TRBV2
cdr3_nt: TGTGCCAGCCGATGGGGGGATCCCGGGGAGCTGTTTTTT
cdr3_aa: CASRWGDPGELFF

d_call: -
cdr3_length: 16
clone_size: -
j_call: TRBJ2-3
v_call: TRBV28
cdr3_nt: TGTGCCAGCAGTTTAGGAGGGCCCCGCATCACAGATACGCAGTATTTT
cdr3_aa: CASSLGGPRITDTQYF

d_call: -
cdr3_length: 12
clone_size: few
j_call: TRBJ1-4
v_call: TRBV28
cdr3_nt: TGTGCCAGCAGTTTAAGGTCCGAAAAACTGTTTTTT
cdr3_aa: CASSLRSEKLFF

d_call: TRBD2
cdr3_length: 17
clone_size: -
j_call: TRBJ2-2
v_call: TRBV5-4
cdr3_nt: TGTGCCAGCAGGACCGGGACTAGCGGGAGAGGCACCGGGGAGCTGTTTTTT
cdr3_aa: CASRTGTSGRGTGELFF